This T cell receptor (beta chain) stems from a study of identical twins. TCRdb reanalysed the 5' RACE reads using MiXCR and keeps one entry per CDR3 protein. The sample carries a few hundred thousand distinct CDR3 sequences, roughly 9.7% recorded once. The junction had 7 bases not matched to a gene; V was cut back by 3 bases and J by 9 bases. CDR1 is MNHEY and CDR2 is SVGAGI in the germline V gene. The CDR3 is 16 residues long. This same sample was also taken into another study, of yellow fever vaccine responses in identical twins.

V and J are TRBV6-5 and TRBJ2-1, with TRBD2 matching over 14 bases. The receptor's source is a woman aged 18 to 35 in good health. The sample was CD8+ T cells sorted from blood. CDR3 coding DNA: TGTGCCAGCAGTTATTTGGGACTAGCGGGAGTAAGTGAGCAGTTCTTC. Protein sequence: CASSYLGLAGVSEQFF.